This T cell receptor beta chain was found in a study of metastatic and nonmetastatic thyroid tumors. About the research overall: The study looked at repertoires side by side in blood and in tumor or nodule tissue from malignant and benign thyroid patients. Notes on the study in general: Across blood and tumor, TCR beta diversity in malignant thyroid tumors was reportedly significantly higher than in benign nodules.

How the authors handled the data: The study took CDR3 differences across clinicopathological groups and made a distant-metastasis classifier for papillary thyroid cancer from them. TCRdb re-clonotyped the PCR reads via MiXCR. These V and J calls originate from TCRdb's pipeline instead of the authors' own analysis. The sample includes 30,000 or so clones, approximately 32% of them seen just once. None of the patients had undergone any treatment ahead of thyroid surgery. The germline V gene has CDR1 GTSNPN and CDR2 SVGIG (reference sequence). The V and J ends lost 3 bases and 4 bases, in that order; junction bases with no gene match: 11. CDR3 size: 16 residues. As to this clone: Its antigen is unknown.

This clonotype was sampled from a female donor with papillary thyroid cancer or a benign thyroid nodule (not recorded which). Some clones in this sample may be carry-over from other donors' samples. V usage is TRBV30 and J usage is TRBJ2-1; the match to TRBD2 covers 8 bases. Sample: blood. The CDR3 DNA reads TGTGCCTGGAGGTACAGAGCGGGGGCCCTGTACAATGAGCAGTTCTTC. Its protein is CAWRYRAGALYNEQFF.